These 24 T cell receptor beta chains came from one sample sequenced in a study of blood T cell repertoires in COVID-19. The method was immunoSEQ multiplex PCR; TCRdb's version includes in-frame clones alone and lacks a portion of them. The table lists over 55,000 clones, more than 75% of them singletons, with more than 4.5% in the top ten. Sequencing input: peripheral blood. These receptor sequences come from a man aged 45-60 years with active COVID-19.

J is TRBJ2-1 and V is TRBV7-9; TRBD2 aligns across 11 bases. This CDR3 region has 16 residues. The V segment lost 5 bases and the J segment 4 bases; nucleotides outside the gene matches: 7. In germline, CDR1 is SEHNR, CDR2 FQNEAQ (reference sequence). DNA of the CDR3: TGTGCCAGCAGCGCTCAACTAGCGGGAGAATACAATGAGCAGTTCTTC. Translation gives CASSAQLAGEYNEQFF.

The rearrangement uses TRBV12-5 and TRBJ2-2; D remains unclear. The CDR3 spans 12 residues. V gave up 5 bases and J gave up 5 bases, with 6 bases separating them. Germline-derived CDR1 and CDR2 are LGHNT and FRNRAP. The CDR3 here is CASGHSTGELFF. The CDR3 DNA reads as TGTGCTAGTGGTCACTCGACCGGGGAGCTGTTTTTT.

The V and J genes are TRBV6-1 and TRBJ2-7; maybe TRBD1 (5 bases). This CDR3 has 13 residues. The germline V gene has CDR1 MNHNS and CDR2 SASEGT. Trimming left V 2 bases short and J 3 bases short, with 8 bases between. In nucleotides, the CDR3 is TGTGCCAGCAGTGAAAGACAGTACTACGAGCAGTACTTC. This translates into CASSERQYYEQYF.

The table lists this clone with a few counts. The rearrangement uses TRBV4-3 and TRBJ1-2; D is perhaps TRBD1 (6 bases). Per germline, CDR1 LGHNA and CDR2 YSLEER. There are 14 residues in the CDR3. Trimming removed 2 bases at V and 4 bases at J, with 11 bases between. The chain's CDR3 is CASSQQGIGYGYTF. As DNA, the CDR3 is TGCGCCAGCAGCCAACAGGGGATTGGCTATGGCTACACCTTC.

V gene TRBV29-1 combines with J gene TRBJ2-3; TRBD2 matches 11 bases. The CDR3 sequence is 14 residues long. V dropped 3 bases and J dropped 4; count of bases not matched to a gene: 3. Germline-derived CDR1 and CDR2 are SQVTM and ANQGSEA. The DNA of the CDR3 is TGCAGCGTTGATGAACTAGCGGGAGCAGATACGCAGTATTTT. It is translated as CSVDELAGADTQYF.

The chain joins TRBV21-1 to TRBJ1-1. TRBV21-1 is a pseudogene segment. This CDR3 has 19 residues. CDR3 nucleotide sequence: TGTGCCAGCAGCAAAAATATCGGGATTGCTCTTGGAGGGAACACTGAAGCTTTCTTT. Its protein product is CASSKNIGIALGGNTEAFF.

To note about this clone: Germline is not matched at one junction end, which may reflect a read error. The sample has other DNA sequences that encode this CDR3 too. This rearrangement joins TRBV28 to TRBJ2-7; 8 bases agree with TRBD2. Per germline, CDR1 MDHEN and CDR2 SYDVKM. The CDR3 extends over 16 amino acids. The DNA for the CDR3 is TGTGCTAGCAGTTTCAGCGGGAGCCATCTTCTCTACGAGCAGTACTTC. Its translation: CASSFSGSHLLYEQYF.

This clone was found once. V usage is TRBV7-8 and J usage is TRBJ2-7, with a tentative D call TRBD1 (5 bases). This CDR3 has 13 residues. V was trimmed by 5 bases and J by 1 base, leaving 9 bases between them. Per the germline V gene, CDR1 is SGHVS and CDR2 is FQNEAQ. As DNA, the CDR3 is TGTGCCAGCAGCACAGGCCAATCCTACGAGCAGTACTTC. It yields the protein CASSTGQSYEQYF.

The chain uses TRBV11-1 and TRBJ2-1, with D possibly being TRBD2 (6 bases). The CDR3 totals 14 residues. The V gene's germline CDR1 is SGHAT and CDR2 FQDESV (reference sequence). V lost 6 bases, J lost 3 bases, and 12 bases lay in between. The CDR3 sequence is CASRLSGDYNEQFF. The CDR3 nucleotides are TGTGCCAGCAGACTTAGCGGAGACTACAATGAGCAGTTCTTC.

The chain joins TRBV27 to TRBJ1-3, with D unclear. Trimming removed 4 bases at V and 0 bases at J, with 16 bases between. The germline CDR1 and CDR2 sequences are MNHEY and SMNVEV (reference sequence). This CDR3 comprises 17 residues. The CDR3 sequence: CASSSGLGAASGNTIYF. The CDR3 region has the DNA TGTGCCAGCAGTTCTGGCCTTGGAGCTGCCTCTGGAAACACCATATATTTT.

The J gene is TRBJ2-3, the V gene TRBV28; 11 bases line up with TRBD2. CDR1 is MDHEN and CDR2 is SYDVKM in the germline V gene. With 5 bases clipped from V and 2 bases from J, the junction kept 9 bases outside the gene matches. The length of the CDR3 is 17 residues. The CDR3: CASSTTSSGGITDTQYF. CDR3 coding DNA: TGTGCCAGCAGTACCACCTCTAGCGGGGGGATCACAGATACGCAGTATTTT.

This clone was detected only once. This chain joins TRBV7-9 and TRBJ2-1, with 8 bases identical to TRBD2. This CDR3 has 15 residues. The V gene's germline CDR1 is SEHNR and CDR2 FQNEAQ (reference sequence). The V gene end was trimmed by 5 bases and the J gene end by 9 bases; junction bases not matched to a gene: 12. CDR3 sequence: CASSHSATSAGEQFF. In nucleotides, the CDR3 is TGTGCCAGCAGCCATTCCGCGACTAGCGCCGGTGAGCAGTTCTTC.

The chain has TRBV4-3 and TRBJ1-5; weak D call: TRBD1 (6 bases). The CDR3 length is 16 residues. The germline CDR1 and CDR2 sequences are LGHNA and YSLEER. Trimming took 0 bases from V and 11 from J, leaving 20 bases between them. The CDR3: CASSQDSVTGNIAQHF. The CDR3 DNA reads TGCGCCAGCAGCCAAGATTCAGTTACAGGGAACATCGCCCAGCATTTT.

This sequence joins TRBV12-3 or TRBV12-4 and TRBJ2-1; no definite D call. The CDR3 covers 11 residues. Trimming pared 0 bases from V and 9 bases from J, leaving 3 bases between. CDR3 DNA sequence: TGTGCCAGCAGTTTAGCCGGTGAGCAGTTCTTC. It translates to CASSLAGEQFF.

The rearrangement links TRBV24-1 to TRBJ2-3; the match to TRBD2 covers 12 bases. The CDR3 runs 15 residues. Trimming removed 4 bases from V and 5 bases from J; junction bases left unmatched: 3. CDR1 and CDR2 (germline): KGHDR, SFDVKD. In nucleotides, the CDR3 is TGTGCCACCAGTGAGAGGGGACTAGCGGGAGATACGCAGTATTTT. Encoded protein: CATSERGLAGDTQYF.

V usage is TRBV6-5 and J usage is TRBJ1-1, with 7 bases matching TRBD1. This CDR3 spans 15 amino acids. CDR1 MNHEY and CDR2 SVGAGI come from the germline V gene. After removal of 4 bases from V and 5 bases from J, the junction contained 10 bases not matched to a gene. CDR3 residues: CASSLQGLGGTEAFF. The CDR3 bases are TGTGCCAGCAGTTTACAGGGGCTGGGTGGAACTGAAGCTTTCTTT.

This clone was found a few times. The V gene is TRBV13, the J gene TRBJ1-3, with D uncertain. CDR3 size: 15 residues. Germline V gene data show CDR1 as PRHDT and CDR2 as FYEKMQ (reference sequence). Trimming stripped 0 bases from V and 4 bases from J, with 10 bases between. CDR3: CASSLGGASGNTIYF. CDR3 nucleotides: TGTGCCAGCAGCTTAGGAGGAGCTTCAGGAAACACCATATATTTT.

V is TRBV10-3 and J is TRBJ1-2, with D tentatively TRBD1 (5 bases). CDR3 length equals 13 residues. Between the trimmed V and J ends, which lost 3 bases and 3 bases, there was a span of 8 bases. Germline assignment: CDR1 ENHRY and CDR2 SYGVKD. CDR3 sequence (DNA): TGTGCCATCAGTGACTCACAGGACTATGGCTACACCTTC. Its translation is CAISDSQDYGYTF.

The gene calls are TRBV6-2 or TRBV6-3 and TRBJ2-1, with TRBD2 identical over 12 bases. This CDR3 has 15 amino acids. CDR1 and CDR2 from the germline V gene are MNHEY and SVGEGT. Germline trimming cut 7 bases from V and 7 bases from J; bases unmatched to any gene: 8. CDR3 nucleotides: TGTGCCAGCAACCCACGACTAGCGGGAGTAAATGAGCAGTTCTTC. Amino acids: CASNPRLAGVNEQFF.

The rearrangement joins TRBV24-1 to TRBJ1-1; 9 bases match TRBD1. Unmatched junction bases numbered 8, after V lost 5 bases and J lost 5 bases. The germline V gene encodes CDR1 KGHDR and CDR2 SFDVKD. The CDR3 contains 15 residues. CDR3 in DNA: TGTGCCACCAGTGGGGCTAGGACAGGGGATACTGAAGCTTTCTTT. It encodes CATSGARTGDTEAFF.

CDR3 nucleotide sequence: TGTGCCAGCTCAAGTACAGGACAGGGAAAATCCTACGAGCAGTACTTC. As protein: CASSSTGQGKSYEQYF. V and J are TRBV18 and TRBJ2-7; 8 bases are shared with TRBD1. V shed 5 bases, J shed 1 base, and the junction held 10 bases outside the gene matches. CDR1 and CDR2 (germline): KGHSH, LQKENI. The CDR3 loop spans 16 amino acids.

This clone came up once. The genes are TRBV27 and TRBJ1-2; D is perhaps TRBD1 (5 bases). The V gene lost 2 bases and the J gene lost 7 bases, with 17 bases spanning the gap. In germline, CDR1 is MNHEY, CDR2 SMNVEV (reference sequence). This CDR3 contains 15 residues. CDR3 DNA: TGTGCCAGCAGTTTAAATGGGTTTCCGGGGGTTGGCTACACCTTC. Its protein product is CASSLNGFPGVGYTF.

V is TRBV7-3 and J is TRBJ2-3; D is unclear. Between the trimmed V and J ends, which lost 0 bases and 6 bases, there was a span of 7 bases. Germline CDR1 reads SGHTA; CDR2 reads FQGTGA. The CDR3 contains 13 residues. The CDR3 is CASSLTKEDTQYF. CDR3 DNA: TGTGCCAGCAGCTTAACGAAGGAGGATACGCAGTATTTT. The variable domain in full, with the rest retrieved from reference TRBV7-3 and TRBJ2-3, is GAGVSQTPSNKVTEKGKYVELRCDPISGHTALYWYRQSLGQGPEFLIYFQGTGAADDSGLPNDRFFAVRPEGSVSTLKIQRTERGDSAVYLCASSLTKEDTQYFGPGTRLTVL.

J is TRBJ1-2 and V is TRBV29-1, with D possibly matching TRBD1 (6 bases). CDR1 and CDR2 (germline): SQVTM, ANQGSEA. The CDR3 length is 11 residues. Trimming pared 8 bases from V and 6 bases from J, leaving 13 bases between. The CDR3 nucleotides read TGCAGCCAAACCTCAGGGGATGGCTACACCTTC. Residues: CSQTSGDGYTF.